A single sample gave rise to the 24 T cell receptor beta chains below, sequenced in a study of graft-versus-host responses after intestinal transplantation. These receptors' antigens are unknown. Only in-frame clones appear in the TCRdb table, and some are missing; sequencing was by immunoSEQ multiplex PCR. The table has tens of thousands of clones, 90% seen once. The sequencing used unstimulated CD8+ T cells sorted from spleen or lymph node cells, collected before intestinal transplant. The receptors here all came from a human donor who received an intestinal transplant.

The chain combines TRBV27 with TRBJ1-5, with D unclear. The CDR3 consists of 15 residues. Per germline, CDR1 MNHEY and CDR2 SMNVEV (reference sequence). V was clipped by 2 bases and J by 0 bases, with 8 bases between them. CDR3 DNA: TGTGCCAGCAGTTTAGGCGGATATAGCAATCAGCCCCAGCATTTT. This gives the protein CASSLGGYSNQPQHF.

The chain carries TRBV5-1 and TRBJ2-7; 7 positions agree with TRBD2. The CDR3 contains 14 residues. CDR1 and CDR2 (germline): SGHRS, YFSETQ. After removal of 2 bases from V and 4 bases from J, the junction contained 6 bases not matched to a gene. DNA of the CDR3: TGCGCCAGCAGCTTCGAAGCGGGGCCTTACGAGCAGTACTTC. Amino acids: CASSFEAGPYEQYF.

This chain joins TRBV5-6 and TRBJ2-1; 12 positions match TRBD2. The germline V gene has CDR1 SGHDT and CDR2 YYEEEE. The CDR3 is made up of 19 amino acids. J lost 2 bases, V lost 6 bases, and 15 bases had no gene match. The CDR3 here is CASIHRTSGDKETYNEQFF. The DNA of the CDR3 is TGTGCCAGCATTCACCGGACTAGCGGGGACAAAGAAACCTACAATGAGCAGTTCTTC.

Turning to this clone: An end of the junction does not agree with germline; a read error may underlie this. V usage is TRBV7-3 and J usage is TRBJ2-7, with 9 bases aligning to TRBD1. Looked up from germline, CDR1 is SGHTA and CDR2 is FQGTGA. The CDR3 runs to 15 residues. CDR3 coding DNA: TGTGCCAGCAGCCCACTTGGGACAGGGTTCCACGAGCATTACTTC. Translated: CASSPLGTGFHEHYF.

The chain uses TRBV13 and TRBJ2-1; 11 positions agree with TRBD2. The germline V gene has CDR1 PRHDT and CDR2 FYEKMQ (reference sequence). This CDR3 has 16 amino acids. With 4 bases clipped from V and 2 bases from J, the junction kept 4 bases outside the gene matches. The DNA of the CDR3 is TGTGCCAGCAGCTACACTAGCGGGGGCCCCTACAATGAGCAGTTCTTC. Its translation is CASSYTSGGPYNEQFF.

This clone was recorded a few times. The CDR3 is CASSGTGPIQPQHF. CDR3 DNA: TGTGCCAGCAGTGGGACAGGTCCTATTCAGCCCCAGCATTTT. The J gene is TRBJ1-5, the V gene TRBV6-1; 7 positions agree with TRBD1. Trimming took 4 bases from V and 6 from J; bases not matched to a gene: 6. Germline V gene data show CDR1 as MNHNS and CDR2 as SASEGT. The CDR3 is 14 amino acids.

The gene calls are TRBV5-5 and TRBJ1-1, with D perhaps TRBD1 (5 bases). Germline V CDR1 and CDR2: SGHKS, YYEKEE (reference sequence). The V and J ends lost 4 bases and 2 bases respectively, with 12 bases between them. The CDR3 has 14 amino acids. The CDR3 sequence: CASSQGGANTEAFF. The CDR3 DNA reads TGTGCCAGCAGCCAAGGTGGGGCCAACACTGAAGCTTTCTTT.

The chain combines TRBV7-9 with TRBJ2-7, with D possibly TRBD2 on 5 matching bases. The V end lost 5 bases, the J end lost 3 bases, and 8 bases lay between the germline ends. This CDR3 region has 12 residues. Germline loops: CDR1 SEHNR, CDR2 FQNEAQ (reference sequence). CDR3 nucleotides: TGTGCCAGCAGCCCCCGGGACTACGAGCAGTACTTC. Protein sequence: CASSPRDYEQYF. Combining the CDR3 with reference TRBV7-9 and TRBJ2-7 gives the whole variable domain DTGVSQNPRHKITKRGQNVTFRCDPISEHNRLYWYRQTLGQGPEFLTYFQNEAQLEKSRLLSDRFSAERPKGSFSTLEIQRTEQGDSAMYLCASSPRDYEQYFGPGTRLTVT.

The chain recombines TRBV11-2 with TRBJ2-7, with D maybe TRBD2 (6 bases). Trimming pared 1 base from V and 5 bases from J, leaving 18 bases between. This CDR3 is 16 amino acids long. CDR1 SGHAT and CDR2 FQNNGV come from the germline V gene. The CDR3 DNA reads TGTGCCAGCAGCTTAGCGGTGACGGGGGTAGGGGACGAGCAGTACTTC. This encodes CASSLAVTGVGDEQYF.

The chain combines TRBV7-9 with TRBJ1-2; possible D gene TRBD1, 6 bases. V was shortened by 4 bases and J by 5 bases, with 11 bases between the two germline ends. This CDR3 contains 13 residues. Germline V lookup: CDR1 SEHNR, CDR2 FQNEAQ (reference sequence). This CDR3 is CASSWPGQYGYTF. The CDR3 DNA sequence: TGTGCCAGCAGCTGGCCCGGACAGTATGGCTACACCTTC.

The V and J genes are TRBV9 and TRBJ1-1; TRBD1 might be the D (5 bases). Germline V CDR1 and CDR2: SGDLS, YYNGEE. The V gene lost 4 bases and the J gene lost 7 bases, with 23 bases spanning the gap. The CDR3 has 16 residues. The DNA of the CDR3 is TGTGCCAGCAGCCCCGGGTGGGGGGGAACGGATGGTGAAGCTTTCTTT. Its translation: CASSPGWGGTDGEAFF.

The chain joins TRBV19 to TRBJ1-2; 7 nucleotides agree with TRBD1. J lost 7 bases, V lost 3 bases, and 5 bases had no gene match. This CDR3 is built from 13 residues. Germline V gene data show CDR1 as LNHDA and CDR2 as SQIVND (reference sequence). The CDR3 loop reads CASSIPGGSGYTF. Written as DNA, the CDR3 is TGTGCCAGTAGTATTCCAGGGGGTTCTGGCTACACCTTC.

The chain links TRBV6-5 to TRBJ2-1; 7 nucleotides agree with TRBD2. Germline CDR1 is MNHEY and CDR2 is SVGAGI. With V trimmed by 2 bases and J by 2 bases, 0 bases remained unmatched. The length of the CDR3 is 14 residues. The CDR3 DNA reads as TGTGCCAGCAGTTACGGGGGGGCCTACAATGAGCAGTTCTTC. This sequence encodes CASSYGGAYNEQFF.

V and J are TRBV4-2 and TRBJ2-5; a weak D match, TRBD1 (7 bases). The CDR3 has 16 residues. Trimming took 4 bases from V and 5 from J, leaving 20 bases between them. Germline lookup yields CDR1 LGHNA and CDR2 YNFKEQ. CDR3 loop: CASSPLEGAWRETQYF. The CDR3 DNA reads as TGTGCCAGCAGCCCTTTGGAGGGGGCTTGGAGGGAGACCCAGTACTTC.

This chain's CDR3 is CSVAGTGAGELFF. The DNA for the CDR3 is TGCAGCGTTGCCGGGACAGGAGCCGGGGAGCTGTTTTTT. The chain is built from TRBV29-1 and TRBJ2-2, with 8 bases matching TRBD1. V dropped 4 bases and J dropped 6; count of bases not matched to a gene: 4. Germline CDR1 reads SQVTM; CDR2 reads ANQGSEA. The CDR3 covers 13 residues.

The chain carries TRBV7-9 and TRBJ1-2; tentative D call: TRBD1 (5 bases). CDR3 length: 13 amino acids. V shed 7 bases and J shed 1 base, with 10 bases lying between them. Germline V gives CDR1 SEHNR, CDR2 FQNEAQ (reference sequence). Here the CDR3 DNA reads TGTGCCAGCACCCTCGACAGTAACTATGGCTACACCTTC. Residues: CASTLDSNYGYTF.

This sequence joins TRBV9 and TRBJ1-1, with 9 positions matching TRBD1. The J segment lost 5 bases and the V segment lost 4 bases, leaving 6 bases of the junction unmatched. Per germline, CDR1 SGDLS and CDR2 YYNGEE. CDR3 size: 14 residues. As DNA, the CDR3 is TGTGCCAGCAGCATCGGACAGGGGCGTACTGAAGCTTTCTTT. Its translation: CASSIGQGRTEAFF.

V is TRBV9 and J is TRBJ2-1; a weak D match, TRBD1 (5 bases). Between the trimmed V and J ends, which lost 3 bases and 1 base, there was a span of 20 bases. Germline V CDR1 and CDR2: SGDLS, YYNGEE. The CDR3 runs 18 residues. The CDR3 sequence: CASSGDRQQYSSYNEQFF. CDR3 in DNA: TGTGCCAGCAGCGGTGACAGACAACAGTATTCATCCTACAATGAGCAGTTCTTC.

This clone has only one observation. The gene calls are TRBV5-3 and TRBJ2-7; D remains unclear. TRBV5-3 counts as an open reading frame of uncertain function. V lost 5 bases and J 7 bases, leaving 10 bases between the germline ends. The CDR3 has 11 amino acids. This CDR3 reads CARRQYLEQYF. DNA for the CDR3: TGTGCCAGAAGACAGTACCTGGAGCAGTACTTC.

The gene calls are TRBV4-1 and TRBJ1-1; D unclear. Germline V gene data show CDR1 as MGHRA and CDR2 as YSYEKL. With 0 bases removed from V and 1 base from J, the gap between germline ends came to 9 bases. CDR3 size: 15 residues. CDR3: CASSQDWGENTEAFF. The CDR3 region has the DNA TGCGCCAGCAGCCAAGATTGGGGAGAGAACACTGAAGCTTTCTTT.

The chain uses TRBV9 and TRBJ2-3, with D hard to call. The V gene's germline CDR1 is SGDLS and CDR2 YYNGEE. The CDR3 is 15 amino acids. Between the trimmed V and J ends, which lost 4 bases and 0 bases, there was a span of 12 bases. The CDR3: CASSSSLTSTDTQYF. CDR3 coding DNA: TGTGCCAGCAGCTCTTCTCTCACTAGCACAGATACGCAGTATTTT.

Regarding this clone: Mismatch with germline at one junction end may stem from a read error. The chain carries TRBV7-7 and TRBJ2-7, with 10 bases fitting TRBD1. Per germline, CDR1 SSHAT and CDR2 FNYEAQ (reference sequence). CDR3 length: 14 residues. Here the CDR3 DNA reads TGTGCTAGCAGCTCGGGACAGGGGCCCTACGAGCAGTACTTC. This encodes CASSSGQGPYEQYF.

V gene TRBV13 combines with J gene TRBJ2-7; 7 positions agree with TRBD1. Trimming removed 4 bases from V and 3 bases from J; junction bases left unmatched: 9. The CDR3 loop spans 15 amino acids. Germline CDR1 and CDR2: PRHDT and FYEKMQ (reference sequence). CDR3 loop: CASSSRDSEVYEQYF. CDR3 nucleotides: TGTGCCAGCAGCTCCCGGGACAGTGAAGTCTACGAGCAGTACTTC.

The rearrangement joins TRBV6-5 to TRBJ2-1, with D possibly being TRBD2 (6 bases). Germline-derived CDR1 and CDR2 are MNHEY and SVGAGI. The CDR3 has 13 residues. Between the trimmed V and J ends, which lost 11 bases and 4 bases, there was a span of 15 bases. CDR3 nucleotides: TGTGCCGCCCGGAGGGACGAATACAATGAGCAGTTCTTC. Amino acids: CAARRDEYNEQFF.